This is a list of T cell receptor beta chains from one sample in a study of blood T cell repertoires in COVID-19. The method was immunoSEQ multiplex PCR; TCRdb's version includes in-frame clones alone and lacks a portion of them. The sample shows some 340,000 clones, 90% of them seen only once. The source material was PBMCs or T cells enriched from blood (not recorded which). These receptors were collected from a woman in her twenties or thirties who had been exposed to COVID-19. The CDR3 runs from the conserved cysteine through the conserved F or W. D genes are given only for firm matches. Some rows mark clone size as missing; the rest say once, few, many or name a class of expanded clone.

d_gene: -; j_gene: TRBJ1-1; v_gene: TRBV5-6; abundance: -; CDR3nt: TGTGCCAGCAGCTCCCTAGGAACTGAAGCTTTCTTT; CDR3aa: CASSSLGTEAFF
d_gene: -; j_gene: TRBJ2-2; v_gene: TRBV12-5; abundance: -; CDR3nt: TGTGCTAGTGGTTCGGCCGGGGAGCTGTTTTTT; CDR3aa: CASGSAGELFF
d_gene: TRBD1; j_gene: TRBJ1-2; v_gene: TRBV4-3; abundance: -; CDR3nt: TGCGCCAGCAGCTATACAGGGGAGGATGGCTACACCTTC; CDR3aa: CASSYTGEDGYTF
d_gene: TRBD2; j_gene: TRBJ2-3; v_gene: TRBV3-1/TRBV3-2; abundance: -; CDR3nt: TGTGCCAGCAGCCCCCGGGTTAGCGGGGGGTCCACAGATACGCAGTATTTT; CDR3aa: CASSPRVSGGSTDTQYF
d_gene: TRBD1; j_gene: TRBJ2-7; v_gene: TRBV6-5; abundance: once; CDR3nt: TGTGCCAGCAGTCGGACAGGCTACGAGCAGTACTTC; CDR3aa: CASSRTGYEQYF
d_gene: TRBD2; j_gene: TRBJ2-3; v_gene: TRBV7-8; abundance: -; CDR3nt: TGTGCCAGCGCCGCGGGGGAGACTAGCACAGATACGCAGTATTTT; CDR3aa: CASAAGETSTDTQYF
d_gene: TRBD2; j_gene: TRBJ2-2; v_gene: TRBV10-2; abundance: once; CDR3nt: TGCGCCAGCAAGGCGGGGGCGAACACCGGGGAGCTGTTTTTT; CDR3aa: CASKAGANTGELFF
d_gene: -; j_gene: TRBJ1-4; v_gene: TRBV14; abundance: few; CDR3nt: TGTGCCAGCAGCCAATCACAGGGAAATGAAAAACTGTTTTTT; CDR3aa: CASSQSQGNEKLFF
d_gene: TRBD2; j_gene: TRBJ2-1; v_gene: TRBV5-6; abundance: -; CDR3nt: TGTGCCAGCAGCTTTACCAGCGGGGGGGTCCCCTCCTACAATGAGCAGTTCTTC; CDR3aa: CASSFTSGGVPSYNEQFF
d_gene: -; j_gene: TRBJ2-5; v_gene: TRBV29-1; abundance: once; CDR3nt: TGCAGCGTTGTCGGACTGCAAGAGACCCAGTACTTC; CDR3aa: CSVVGLQETQYF
d_gene: TRBD1; j_gene: TRBJ1-2; v_gene: TRBV29-1; abundance: -; CDR3nt: TGCAGCGCGACAGGGGACCTTAACTATGGCTACACCTTC; CDR3aa: CSATGDLNYGYTF
d_gene: TRBD2; j_gene: TRBJ2-3; v_gene: TRBV5-1; abundance: -; CDR3nt: TGCGCCAGCAGCTGGGCGGGGGAACTAGATACGCAGTATTTT; CDR3aa: CASSWAGELDTQYF
d_gene: -; j_gene: TRBJ1-2; v_gene: TRBV24-1; abundance: -; CDR3nt: TGTGCCACCACCCAAGAGCGGGGCAATGGCTACACCTTC; CDR3aa: CATTQERGNGYTF
d_gene: -; j_gene: TRBJ1-2; v_gene: TRBV18; abundance: -; CDR3nt: TGTGCCAGCTCACCAGGAGTTCCTGGAAGCTACACCTTC; CDR3aa: CASSPGVPGSYTF
d_gene: -; j_gene: TRBJ1-1; v_gene: TRBV5-4; abundance: -; CDR3nt: TGTGCCAGCAGCTTGGCCCAGGGGTCGGTTAACACTGAAGCTTTCTTT; CDR3aa: CASSLAQGSVNTEAFF
d_gene: TRBD2; j_gene: TRBJ2-2; v_gene: TRBV13; abundance: -; CDR3nt: TGTGCCAGCAGCTCGAACTTTCTAGCGGGGGGGCCTCTCGCCGGGGAGCTGTTTTTT; CDR3aa: CASSSNFLAGGPLAGELFF